The 21 T cell receptor beta chains in this list originate from one sample, sequenced in a study of blood T cells in healthy people across ages (dated by TCRdb to the mid-2010s). Libraries were built with 5' RACE. Sequencing relied on an Illumina HiSeq 2500. A second 7 to 11 cycle PCR used a sample-barcoded 5' primer and a J-beta primer mix. The public sequencing data were trimmed at Q25 with fastp and processed into clonotypes with MiXCR by TCRdb, which kept only in-frame beta chains. Rows matching on CDR3 protein sequence are summarized as one entry with the most common DNA and genes. The sample profile shows over 1,200,000 distinct CDR3 sequences; almost 60% of them were found once. In total, the top ten clones hold more than 6% of the sample. Material for sequencing was blood. The receptors here all came from a man aged 18 to 30 in good health.

This clonotype was counted between two and nine times. The V call is TRBV11-2, the J call TRBJ2-1; D might be TRBD2 (5 bases). CDR3 length: 17 residues. V lost 3 bases to trimming and J lost 0 bases, with 15 bases between them. Germline V gives CDR1 SGHAT, CDR2 FQNNGV. The CDR3 is CASSFARSAGSYNEQFF. CDR3 DNA: TGTGCCAGCAGCTTCGCGAGATCTGCGGGCTCCTACAATGAGCAGTTCTTC.

The CDR3 sequence: CSVEAPKWGQGSYNEQFF. In nucleotides, the CDR3 is TGCAGCGTTGAGGCCCCGAAGTGGGGACAGGGATCCTACAATGAGCAGTTCTTC. This chain connects TRBV29-1 to TRBJ2-1; 9 nucleotides line up with TRBD1. CDR3 length equals 18 residues. CDR1 and CDR2 from the germline V gene are SQVTM and ANQGSEA. Losses at the gene ends were 3 bases for V and 1 base for J; bases not matched to a gene: 13.

The chain has TRBV4-1 and TRBJ1-5; D might be TRBD1 (5 bases). The CDR3 runs to 15 residues. Germline CDR1 and CDR2: MGHRA and YSYEKL. Deletions cut 2 bases from V and 7 bases from J, with 15 bases between. CDR3 sequence: CASSQPGPPDQPQHF. CDR3 bases: TGCGCCAGCAGCCAACCGGGGCCCCCAGACCAGCCCCAGCATTTT.

The chain recombines TRBV20-1 with TRBJ1-4; D gene ambiguous. CDR3 size: 12 residues. Trimming stripped 4 bases from V and 7 bases from J, with 10 bases between. The V gene's germline CDR1 is DFQATT and CDR2 SNEGSKA (reference sequence). The CDR3 DNA reads TGCAGTGCTAAGGGAGGTTCTGAAAAACTGTTTTTT. This gives the protein CSAKGGSEKLFF.

The V call is TRBV29-1, the J call TRBJ2-7; 8 bases are shared with TRBD1. The V gene end was trimmed by 2 bases and the J gene end by 2 bases; junction bases not matched to a gene: 5. Germline CDR1 is SQVTM and CDR2 is ANQGSEA. The CDR3 length is 14 residues. The CDR3 bases are TGCAGCGTTGAATATGGGACAGGCACCTACGAGCAGTACTTC. This encodes CSVEYGTGTYEQYF.

The V and J genes are TRBV29-1 and TRBJ1-4; a possible D gene is TRBD1 (6 bases). The CDR3 length is 13 residues. Germline CDR1 and CDR2: SQVTM and ANQGSEA. The V end was cut by 8 bases, the J end by 9 bases, with 19 bases between. CDR3 protein: CSPDRPTGKKLFF. CDR3 bases: TGCAGCCCTGACAGGCCCACCGGTAAAAAACTGTTTTTT.

The chain employs TRBV6-2 or TRBV6-3 and TRBJ1-1; 7 bases line up with TRBD1. The length of the CDR3 is 14 residues. CDR1 is MNHEY, CDR2 SVGEGT, per germline. V dropped 7 bases and J dropped 1; count of bases not matched to a gene: 6. Here the CDR3 DNA reads TGTGCCAGCACGTGGACAGGACCGAACACTGAAGCTTTCTTT. Translated: CASTWTGPNTEAFF.

The chain couples TRBV27 to TRBJ1-2; perhaps TRBD1 as D (5 bases). The CDR3 consists of 14 residues. The germline CDR1 and CDR2 sequences are MNHEY and SMNVEV (reference sequence). The germline V and J ends were trimmed by 3 bases and 3 bases, with 11 bases remaining between them. The CDR3 reads CASSLDQGYYGYTF. CDR3 DNA sequence: TGTGCCAGCAGTTTGGATCAGGGTTACTATGGCTACACCTTC.

The chain recombines TRBV20-1 with TRBJ2-7; 11 nucleotides match TRBD1. This CDR3 comprises 15 residues. After removal of 0 bases from V and 5 bases from J, the junction contained 6 bases not matched to a gene. Germline V gives CDR1 DFQATT, CDR2 SNEGSKA (reference sequence). The DNA of the CDR3 is TGCAGTGCTAGAGAACTGGACAGGGGGCTTGACGAGCAGTACTTC. Translated, it gives CSARELDRGLDEQYF.

This clonotype was seen a few times. The rearrangement joins TRBV5-1 to TRBJ2-1; TRBD1 is a possible D gene (5 bases). Germline CDR1 and CDR2: SGHRS and YFSETQ. The CDR3 sequence is 14 residues long. Trimming took off 5 bases at V and 8 bases at J, with 17 bases between the two ends. The CDR3 DNA reads TGCGCCAGCAGGACTGTCTCAAGGGGCGATGAGCAGTTCTTC. Its protein product is CASRTVSRGDEQFF.

CDR3 in DNA: TGTGCCAGCAGTTTGTTACAGGGAGAGCAGTACTTC. It is translated as CASSLLQGEQYF. This chain joins TRBV27 and TRBJ2-5, with D possibly matching TRBD1 (6 bases). The ends were cut back, 3 bases at V and 11 bases at J, with 13 bases in the middle. The CDR3 has 12 amino acids. Germline loops: CDR1 MNHEY, CDR2 SMNVEV (reference sequence).

This clonotype occurred once. The chain is built from TRBV6-5 and TRBJ2-1; TRBD2 agrees at 13 bases. The CDR3 length is 15 residues. The J segment lost 8 bases and the V segment lost 6 bases, leaving 7 bases of the junction unmatched. Germline CDR1 is MNHEY and CDR2 is SVGAGI. The CDR3: CASSPGTSGAHEQFF. The CDR3 region has the DNA TGTGCCAGCAGCCCCGGGACTAGCGGGGCACATGAGCAGTTCTTC.

This clonotype was seen at least ten times. The V gene is TRBV29-1, the J gene TRBJ2-3, with D perhaps TRBD1 (5 bases). This CDR3 is 11 amino acids long. Trimming took 7 bases from V and 6 from J, leaving 11 bases between them. Germline V gene sequence: CDR1 SQVTM, CDR2 ANQGSEA. CDR3 amino acids: CSGEGADTQYF. In DNA, the CDR3 is TGCAGCGGGGAAGGGGCTGATACGCAGTATTTT.

This chain links TRBV29-1 with TRBJ2-5; D gene unclear. V shed 5 bases and J shed 0 bases, with 7 bases lying between them. Looked up from germline, CDR1 is SQVTM and CDR2 is ANQGSEA. There are 12 residues in the CDR3. The DNA of the CDR3 is TGCAGCGTTCGGGCCTACCAAGAGACCCAGTACTTC. It is translated as CSVRAYQETQYF.

This chain joins TRBV29-1 and TRBJ2-1; 9 positions agree with TRBD2. The trim removed 4 bases at V and 5 bases at J, leaving 15 bases unmatched. Germline assignment: CDR1 SQVTM and CDR2 ANQGSEA. The CDR3 is 17 amino acids. CDR3 coding DNA: TGCAGCGTTGGGGGACTAGCAGCCCTTGGAGTAAACAATGAGCAGTTCTTC. Protein product: CSVGGLAALGVNNEQFF.

The chain employs TRBV7-6 and TRBJ2-1; 9 nucleotides line up with TRBD2. The ends lost 5 bases at V and 4 bases at J; junction bases unmatched: 18. The CDR3 spans 19 residues. The germline V gene encodes CDR1 SGHVS and CDR2 FNYEAQ. The CDR3 spells CASSHSRGSGSGRYNEQFF. For the CDR3, the DNA is TGTGCCAGCAGCCATTCGAGGGGTAGCGGGAGTGGGAGATACAATGAGCAGTTCTTC.

The chain recombines TRBV29-1 with TRBJ2-7; 12 bases map to TRBD2. Trimming took 7 bases from V and 6 from J; bases not matched to a gene: 7. The CDR3 contains 13 residues. Germline values: CDR1 SQVTM, CDR2 ANQGSEA. CDR3 DNA sequence: TGCAGCGCAACGACTAGCGGGGGAGGCGAGCAGTACTTC. Its protein product is CSATTSGGGEQYF.

The rearrangement joins TRBV13 to TRBJ2-3; a weak D match, TRBD2 (6 bases). CDR3 length: 12 amino acids. The germline V gene encodes CDR1 PRHDT and CDR2 FYEKMQ (reference sequence). V lost 3 bases and J 8 bases, leaving 9 bases between the germline ends. This chain's CDR3 is CASSLQGGTQYF. The CDR3 DNA is TGTGCCAGCAGCTTGCAGGGAGGTACGCAGTATTTT.

V gene TRBV3-1 combines with J gene TRBJ2-7; D could derive from TRBD1 or TRBD2 (6 bases each). The CDR3 is made up of 16 amino acids. V lost 0 bases to trimming and J lost 2 bases, with 14 bases between them. Germline V gene data show CDR1 as LGHDT and CDR2 as YNNKEL (reference sequence). CDR3 region: CASSQDEGGLTYEQYF. The CDR3 coding sequence is TGTGCCAGCAGCCAAGATGAGGGGGGATTAACCTACGAGCAGTACTTC.

The chain employs TRBV29-1 and TRBJ1-1; D gene unclear. Germline V gene sequence: CDR1 SQVTM, CDR2 ANQGSEA. The V end lost 4 bases, the J end lost 8 bases, and 11 bases lay between the germline ends. The CDR3 contains 11 residues. The CDR3 sequence: CSVGEKSEAFF. DNA for the CDR3: TGCAGCGTTGGAGAGAAATCCGAAGCTTTCTTT.

The J gene is TRBJ2-1, the V gene TRBV2, with 7 nucleotides matching TRBD2. This CDR3 has 15 residues. Germline CDR1 is SNHLY and CDR2 is FYNNEI. V shed 2 bases and J 8 bases; nucleotides not matched to a gene: 9. This CDR3 is CASSERVSGFYEQFF. The CDR3 nucleotides read TGTGCCAGCAGTGAAAGGGTTAGCGGGTTCTATGAGCAGTTCTTC.